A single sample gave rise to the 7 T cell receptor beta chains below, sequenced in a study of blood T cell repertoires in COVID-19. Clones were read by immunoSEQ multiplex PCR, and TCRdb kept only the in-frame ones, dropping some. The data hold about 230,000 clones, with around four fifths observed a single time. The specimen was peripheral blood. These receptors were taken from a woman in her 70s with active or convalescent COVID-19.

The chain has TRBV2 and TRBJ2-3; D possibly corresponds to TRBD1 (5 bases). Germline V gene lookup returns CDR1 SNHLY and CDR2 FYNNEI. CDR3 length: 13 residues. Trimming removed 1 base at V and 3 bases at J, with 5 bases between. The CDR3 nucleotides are TGTGCCAGCAGTGAAGACAGGACAGATACGCAGTATTTT. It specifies CASSEDRTDTQYF.

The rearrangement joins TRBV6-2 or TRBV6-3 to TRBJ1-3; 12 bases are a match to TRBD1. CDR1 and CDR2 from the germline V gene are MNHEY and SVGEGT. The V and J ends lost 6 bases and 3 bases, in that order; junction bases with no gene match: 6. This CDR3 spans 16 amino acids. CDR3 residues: CASSPGQGALGNTIYF. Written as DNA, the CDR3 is TGTGCCAGCAGCCCGGGACAGGGGGCGCTTGGAAACACCATATATTTT.

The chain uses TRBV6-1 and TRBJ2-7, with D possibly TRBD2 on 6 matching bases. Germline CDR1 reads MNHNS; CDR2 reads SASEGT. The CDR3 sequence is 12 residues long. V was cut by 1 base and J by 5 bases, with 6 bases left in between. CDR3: CASSEGRDEQYF. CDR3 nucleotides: TGTGCCAGCAGTGAAGGGAGGGACGAGCAGTACTTC.

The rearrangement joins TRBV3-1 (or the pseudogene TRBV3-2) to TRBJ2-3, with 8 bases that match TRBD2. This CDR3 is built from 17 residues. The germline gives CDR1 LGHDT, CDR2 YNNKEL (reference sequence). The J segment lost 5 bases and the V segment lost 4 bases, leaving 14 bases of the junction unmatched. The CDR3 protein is CASSLGVLAGSKDTQYF. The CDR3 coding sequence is TGTGCCAGCAGCCTCGGTGTCTTAGCGGGATCCAAAGATACGCAGTATTTT.

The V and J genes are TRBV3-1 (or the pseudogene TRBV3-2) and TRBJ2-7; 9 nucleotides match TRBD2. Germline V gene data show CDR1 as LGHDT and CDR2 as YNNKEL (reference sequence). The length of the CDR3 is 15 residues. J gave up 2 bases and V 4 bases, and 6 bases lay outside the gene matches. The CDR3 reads CASSPGASGAYEQYF. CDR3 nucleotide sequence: TGTGCCAGCAGCCCGGGGGCTAGCGGGGCCTACGAGCAGTACTTC.

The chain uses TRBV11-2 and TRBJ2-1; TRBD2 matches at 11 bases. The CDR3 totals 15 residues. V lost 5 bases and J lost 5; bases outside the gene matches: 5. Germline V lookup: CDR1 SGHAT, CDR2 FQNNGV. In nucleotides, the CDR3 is TGTGCCAGCAGCCCGACTAGCGGGACGAACAATGAGCAGTTCTTC. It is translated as CASSPTSGTNNEQFF. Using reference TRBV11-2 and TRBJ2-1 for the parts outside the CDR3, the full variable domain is EAGVAQSPRYKIIEKRQSVAFWCNPISGHATLYWYQQILGQGPKLLIQFQNNGVVDDSQLPKDRFSAERLKGVDSTLKIQPAKLEDSAVYLCASSPTSGTNNEQFFGPGTRLTVL.

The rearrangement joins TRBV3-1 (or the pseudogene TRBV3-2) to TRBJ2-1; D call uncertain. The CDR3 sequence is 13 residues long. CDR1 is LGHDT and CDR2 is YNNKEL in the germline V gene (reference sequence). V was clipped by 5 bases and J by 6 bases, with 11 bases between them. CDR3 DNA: TGTGCCAGCAGCTGGAGTCCCGGCAATGAGCAGTTCTTC. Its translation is CASSWSPGNEQFF.